This T cell receptor (beta chain) derives from a study of post-analysis software for immune sequencing data. General observations from the study: Roughly 5 TRBV segments, TRBV5-6, TRBV5-1 and TRBV20-1 among them, were found more frequent in patients than controls.

The TCR beta cDNA libraries carried unique molecular identifiers. A population of roughly 0.9 to 11 million T cells gave rise to a few hundred thousand cDNA molecules. From the PCR reads, TCRdb called clonotypes with MiXCR, one entry per CDR3 protein. The sample holds over 150,000 distinct CDR3 sequences; about 30% are singletons and the top ten take roughly 1.6%. This clonotype was counted between two and nine times. What it recognizes is unknown. The CDR3 runs to 18 residues. V was clipped by 1 base and J by 6 bases; unmatched bases: 10. Germline-derived CDR1 and CDR2 are SGHRS and YFSETQ. The genes are TRBV5-1 and TRBJ2-1, with 13 bases identical to TRBD2. The clonotype was recovered from a girl aged 5 to 17 with multiple sclerosis. Sequences were obtained from blood. CDR3 nucleotide sequence: TGCGCCAGCAGCTTGACCCAGGGACTAGCGGGAATTCCCAATGAGCAGTTCTTC. Amino acids: CASSLTQGLAGIPNEQFF.